A selection of T cell receptor beta chains follows, all from one sample in a study of regulatory T cells in long-lasting Graves disease. TCRdb re-called the multiplex PCR reads through MiXCR, storing one row per CDR3 protein. This sample has about 440,000 distinct CDR3 sequences, with about 15% found just once. This sample also appeared in a second study, on T cells in Graves' hyperthyroidism and ophthalmopathy.

The source material was peripheral blood mononuclear cells (PBMCs), sampled at new diagnosis, from a patient treated with antithyroid drugs. Receptor source: a woman aged 25-40 years with Graves disease. Both conserved end residues are part of each CDR3. The D gene is left open where the match is weak. Size values are once, few and many counts, or a class for expanded clones, and some rows have none.

j_call | v_call | clone_size | d_call | cdr3_nt | cdr3_aa
TRBJ2-1 | TRBV2 | many | NA | TGTGCCAGCAGCGTAAGGCCTACCTACAATGAGCAGTTCTTC | CASSVRPTYNEQFF
TRBJ2-1 | TRBV20-1 | NA | TRBD2 | TGCAGTGCTAGAGACCCGGGACTACCTAACAATGAGCAGTTCTTC | CSARDPGLPNNEQFF
TRBJ1-2 | TRBV6-1 | few | NA | TGTGCCAGCACCGAAGAGGTGCAGGGCTATGGCTACACCTTC | CASTEEVQGYGYTF
TRBJ2-1 | TRBV27 | many | TRBD2 | TGTGCCAGCAGTACATTAGCGGGGGCCCCCTACAATGAGCAGTTCTTC | CASSTLAGAPYNEQFF
TRBJ2-2 | TRBV6-2/TRBV6-3 | NA | NA | TGTGCCAGCAGTTACTCGGGGGCGCGCGAGGAGGAGCTGTTTTTT | CASSYSGAREEELFF
TRBJ1-2 | TRBV25-1 | few | NA | TGTGCCAGCAGTGAGACCCGCCCCCCTGGCTACACCTTC | CASSETRPPGYTF
TRBJ1-1 | TRBV12-3/TRBV12-4 | many | NA | TGTGCCAGCGAGTCGGGAAGGACTGAAGCTTTCTTT | CASESGRTEAFF
TRBJ2-5 | TRBV14 | many | NA | TGTGCCAGCAGCCAAGATCGCTACCAAGAGACCCAGTACTTC | CASSQDRYQETQYF
TRBJ2-5 | TRBV5-1 | NA | NA | TGCGCCAGCAGCTTCCGGGGCCAGCGTTTTGAGACCCAGTACTTC | CASSFRGQRFETQYF
TRBJ2-1 | TRBV6-4 | NA | NA | TGTGCCAGCAGTGACTCGGGCAGGCCGAAGCTGCTACGGAATGAGCAGTTCTTC | CASSDSGRPKLLRNEQFF
TRBJ1-3 | TRBV7-9 | few | NA | TGTGCCAGCAGCCCTCGACAGTGGGACACCATATATTTT | CASSPRQWDTIYF
TRBJ1-5 | TRBV12-5 | few | TRBD1 | TGTGCTAGTGGTTTGATACCTAGGCCCCTTCCCGGGACAGGGACGAATAGCAATCAGCCCCAGCATTTT | CASGLIPRPLPGTGTNSNQPQHF
TRBJ1-2 | TRBV20-1 | few | NA | TGCAGTGCTAGTACCTCGGGAAGGGACCCCTATGGCTACACCTTC | CSASTSGRDPYGYTF
TRBJ2-6 | TRBV6-5 | few | TRBD1 | TGTGCCAGCAGTTACGGCAAGCGACAGGGTTGGAGCTCTGGGGCCAACGTCCTGACTTTC | CASSYGKRQGWSSGANVLTF
TRBJ1-1 | TRBV24-1 | few | TRBD1 | TGTGCCACCCGTCCCGACAGGGGCTCTGGTGAAGCTTTCTTT | CATRPDRGSGEAFF
TRBJ1-3 | TRBV2 | many | TRBD1 | TGTGCCAGCAGGTTAAGTGGACAGGCATTCTCTGGAAACACCATATATTTT | CASRLSGQAFSGNTIYF
TRBJ2-2 | TRBV29-1 | few | NA | TGCAGCGTTGAGGCGAACACCGGGGAGCTGTTTTTT | CSVEANTGELFF
TRBJ2-7 | TRBV2 | NA | TRBD1 | TGTGCCAGCACCTTGGGACAGGGCGGAAGGCACGAGCAGTACTTC | CASTLGQGGRHEQYF
TRBJ1-5 | TRBV10-1 | NA | NA | TGCGCCAGCTACTATCGACCTCAGGATGGCAATCAGCCCCAGCATTTT | CASYYRPQDGNQPQHF